This TCR beta chain was recorded in a study of blood T cell repertoires in COVID-19. TCRdb's copy holds only in-frame clones and misses some; the assay was immunoSEQ multiplex PCR. The sample carries 540,000 or so clones, about 89% recorded once. It was during active infection that Seattle patients were enrolled and then longitudinally followed. The germline V and J ends were trimmed by 9 bases and 6 bases, with 15 bases remaining between them. Germline V gene data show CDR1 as LNHDA and CDR2 as SQIVND (reference sequence). This CDR3 has 13 residues. Specimen: peripheral blood. This TCR was recovered from a woman in her 50s with COVID-19, enrolled during active disease. The gene calls are TRBV19 and TRBJ1-5; D gene ambiguous. CDR3 protein: CASEPGPSQPQHF. DNA for the CDR3: TGTGCCAGCGAACCAGGCCCCAGTCAGCCCCAGCATTTT.